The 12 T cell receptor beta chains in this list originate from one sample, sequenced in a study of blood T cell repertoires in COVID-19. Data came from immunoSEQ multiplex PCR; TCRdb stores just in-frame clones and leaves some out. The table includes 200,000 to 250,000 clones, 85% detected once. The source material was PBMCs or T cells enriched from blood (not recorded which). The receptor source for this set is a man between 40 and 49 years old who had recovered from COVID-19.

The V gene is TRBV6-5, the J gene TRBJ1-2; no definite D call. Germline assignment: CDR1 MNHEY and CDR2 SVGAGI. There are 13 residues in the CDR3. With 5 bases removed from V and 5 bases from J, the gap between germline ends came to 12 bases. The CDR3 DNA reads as TGTGCCAGCAGTATCACCCCCCGGTATGGCTACACCTTC. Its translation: CASSITPRYGYTF.

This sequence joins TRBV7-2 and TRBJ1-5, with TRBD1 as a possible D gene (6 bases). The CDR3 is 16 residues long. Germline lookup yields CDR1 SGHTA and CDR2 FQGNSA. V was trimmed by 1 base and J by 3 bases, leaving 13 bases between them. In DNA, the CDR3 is TGTGCCAGCAGCTTAGTCTCAGGGGAAATCAATCAGCCCCAGCATTTT. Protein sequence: CASSLVSGEINQPQHF. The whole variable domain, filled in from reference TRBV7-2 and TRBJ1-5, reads GAGVSQSPSNKVTEKGKDVELRCDPISGHTALYWYRQSLGQGLEFLIYFQGNSAPDKSGLPSDRFSAERTGGSVSTLTIQRTQQEDSAVYLCASSLVSGEINQPQHFGDGTRLSIL.

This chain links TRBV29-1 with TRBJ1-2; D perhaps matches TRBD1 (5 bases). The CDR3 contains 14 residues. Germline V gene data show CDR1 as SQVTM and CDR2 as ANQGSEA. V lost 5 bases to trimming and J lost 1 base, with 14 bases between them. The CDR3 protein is CSVPRSGGNYGYTF. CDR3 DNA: TGCAGCGTTCCAAGGTCGGGGGGTAACTATGGCTACACCTTC.

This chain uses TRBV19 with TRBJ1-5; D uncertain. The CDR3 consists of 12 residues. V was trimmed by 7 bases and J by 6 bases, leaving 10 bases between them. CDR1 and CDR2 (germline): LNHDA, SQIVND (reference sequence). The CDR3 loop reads CASKQAGQPQHF. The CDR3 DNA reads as TGTGCCAGTAAACAAGCGGGTCAGCCCCAGCATTTT.

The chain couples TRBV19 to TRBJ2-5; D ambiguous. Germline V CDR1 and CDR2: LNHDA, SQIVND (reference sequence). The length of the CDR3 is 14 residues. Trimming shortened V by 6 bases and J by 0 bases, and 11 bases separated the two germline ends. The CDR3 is CASSTPGYQETQYF. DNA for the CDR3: TGTGCCAGTAGCACACCAGGATACCAAGAGACCCAGTACTTC.

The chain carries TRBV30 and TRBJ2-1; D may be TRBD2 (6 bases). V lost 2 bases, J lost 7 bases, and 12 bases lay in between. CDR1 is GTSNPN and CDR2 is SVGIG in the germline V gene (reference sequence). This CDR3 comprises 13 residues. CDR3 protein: CAWSSGRGNEQFF. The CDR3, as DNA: TGTGCCTGGAGTAGCGGGCGGGGAAATGAGCAGTTCTTC.

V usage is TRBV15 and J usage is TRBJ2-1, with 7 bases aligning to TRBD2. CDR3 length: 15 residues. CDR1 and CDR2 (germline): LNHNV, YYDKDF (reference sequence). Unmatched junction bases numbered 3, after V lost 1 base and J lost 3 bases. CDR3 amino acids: CATSRVRGGYNEQFF. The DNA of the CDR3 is TGTGCCACCAGCAGAGTTCGCGGGGGCTACAATGAGCAGTTCTTC. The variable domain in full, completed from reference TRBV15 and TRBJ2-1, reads DAMVIQNPRYQVTQFGKPVTLSCSQTLNHNVMYWYQQKSSQAPKLLFHYYDKDFNNEADTPDNFQSRRPNTSFCFLDIRSPGLGDTAMYLCATSRVRGGYNEQFFGPGTRLTVL.

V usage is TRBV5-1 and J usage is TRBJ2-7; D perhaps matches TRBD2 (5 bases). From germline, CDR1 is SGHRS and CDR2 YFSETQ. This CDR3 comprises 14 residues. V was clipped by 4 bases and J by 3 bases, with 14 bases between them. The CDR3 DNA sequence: TGCGCCAGCAGCGCATACCGGGGAAGCTACGAGCAGTACTTC. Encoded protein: CASSAYRGSYEQYF.

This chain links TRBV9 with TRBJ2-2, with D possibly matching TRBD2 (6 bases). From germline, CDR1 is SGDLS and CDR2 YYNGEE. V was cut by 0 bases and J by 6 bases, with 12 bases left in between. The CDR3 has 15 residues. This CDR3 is CASSVVGRGPGELFF. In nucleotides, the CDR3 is TGTGCCAGCAGCGTAGTCGGGAGAGGGCCCGGGGAGCTGTTTTTT.

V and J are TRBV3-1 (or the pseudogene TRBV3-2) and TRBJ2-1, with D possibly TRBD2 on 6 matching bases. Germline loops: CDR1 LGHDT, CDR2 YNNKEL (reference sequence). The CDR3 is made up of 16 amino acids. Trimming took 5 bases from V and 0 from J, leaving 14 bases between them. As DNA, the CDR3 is TGTGCCAGCAGCTCGGGACTCCTAAGCTCCTACAATGAGCAGTTCTTC. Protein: CASSSGLLSSYNEQFF.

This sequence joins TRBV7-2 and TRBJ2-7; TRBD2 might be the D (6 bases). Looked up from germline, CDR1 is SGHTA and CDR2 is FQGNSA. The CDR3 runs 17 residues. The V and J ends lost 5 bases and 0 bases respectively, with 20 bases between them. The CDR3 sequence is CASSRAIGRGFSYEQYF. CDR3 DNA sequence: TGTGCCAGCAGCCGCGCGATCGGACGGGGGTTCTCCTACGAGCAGTACTTC.

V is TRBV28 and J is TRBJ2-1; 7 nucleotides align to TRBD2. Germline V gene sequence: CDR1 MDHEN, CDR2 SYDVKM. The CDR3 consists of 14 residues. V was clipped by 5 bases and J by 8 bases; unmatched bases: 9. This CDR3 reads CASSARGGVDEQFF. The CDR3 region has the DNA TGTGCCAGCAGTGCCCGCGGGGGTGTCGATGAGCAGTTCTTC. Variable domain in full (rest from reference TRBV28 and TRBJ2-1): DVKVTQSSRYLVKRTGEKVFLECVQDMDHENMFWYRQDPGLGLRLIYFSYDVKMKEKGDIPEGYSVSREKKERFSLILESASTNQTSMYLCASSARGGVDEQFFGPGTRLTVL.